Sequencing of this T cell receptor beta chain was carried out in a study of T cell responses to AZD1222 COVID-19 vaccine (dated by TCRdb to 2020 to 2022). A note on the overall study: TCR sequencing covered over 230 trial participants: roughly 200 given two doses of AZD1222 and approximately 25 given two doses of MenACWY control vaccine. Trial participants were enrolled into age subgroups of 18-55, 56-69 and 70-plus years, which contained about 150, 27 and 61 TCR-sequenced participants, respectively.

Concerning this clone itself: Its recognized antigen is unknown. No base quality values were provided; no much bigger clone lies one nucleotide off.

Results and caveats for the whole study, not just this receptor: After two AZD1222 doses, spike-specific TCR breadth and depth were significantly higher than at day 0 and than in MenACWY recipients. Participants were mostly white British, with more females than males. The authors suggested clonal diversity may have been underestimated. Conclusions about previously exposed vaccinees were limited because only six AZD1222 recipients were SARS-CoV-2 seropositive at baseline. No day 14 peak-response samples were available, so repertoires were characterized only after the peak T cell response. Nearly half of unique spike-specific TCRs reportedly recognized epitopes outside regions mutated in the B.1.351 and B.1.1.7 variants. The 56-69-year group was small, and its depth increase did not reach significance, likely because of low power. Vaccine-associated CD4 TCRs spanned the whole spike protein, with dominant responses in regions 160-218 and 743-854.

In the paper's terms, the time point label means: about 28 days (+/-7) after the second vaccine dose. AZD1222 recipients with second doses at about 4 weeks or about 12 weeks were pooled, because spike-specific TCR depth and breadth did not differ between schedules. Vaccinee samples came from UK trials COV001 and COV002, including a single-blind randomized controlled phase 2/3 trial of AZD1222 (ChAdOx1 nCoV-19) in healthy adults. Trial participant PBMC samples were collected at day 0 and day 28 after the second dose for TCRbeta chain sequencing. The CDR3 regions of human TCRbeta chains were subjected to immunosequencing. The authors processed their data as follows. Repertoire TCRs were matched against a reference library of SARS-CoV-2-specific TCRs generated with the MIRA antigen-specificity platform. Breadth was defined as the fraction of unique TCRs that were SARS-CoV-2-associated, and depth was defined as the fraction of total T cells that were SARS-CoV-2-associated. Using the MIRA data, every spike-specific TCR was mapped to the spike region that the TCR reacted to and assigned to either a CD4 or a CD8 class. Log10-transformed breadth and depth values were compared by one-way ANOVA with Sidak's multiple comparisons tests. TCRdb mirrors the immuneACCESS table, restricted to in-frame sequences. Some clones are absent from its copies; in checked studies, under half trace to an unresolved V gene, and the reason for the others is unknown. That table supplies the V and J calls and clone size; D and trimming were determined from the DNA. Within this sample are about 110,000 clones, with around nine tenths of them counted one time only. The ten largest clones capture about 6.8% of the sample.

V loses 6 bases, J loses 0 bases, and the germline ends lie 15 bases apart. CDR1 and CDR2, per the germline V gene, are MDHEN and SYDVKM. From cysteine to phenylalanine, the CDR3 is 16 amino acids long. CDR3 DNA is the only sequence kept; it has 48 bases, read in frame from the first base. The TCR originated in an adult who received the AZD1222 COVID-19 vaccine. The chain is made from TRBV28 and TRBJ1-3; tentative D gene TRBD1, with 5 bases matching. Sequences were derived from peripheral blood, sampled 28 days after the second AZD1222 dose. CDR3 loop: CASSPLDSDSGNTIYF. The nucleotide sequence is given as TGTGCCAGCAGCCCTCTTGACAGCGACTCTGGAAACACCATATATTTT.